The next 31 T cell receptor beta chains were all read from a single sample in a study of T cell clonality in common variable immunodeficiency. Clones were read by immunoSEQ multiplex PCR, and TCRdb kept only the in-frame ones, dropping some. The sample was found to contain roughly 57,000 clones, and every one recurs. Sequencing was done on a sample of peripheral blood mononuclear cells. These receptors were obtained from a person aged 18-70 years in good health.

There are many counts of this clone. The read terminates 3 residues ahead of where the CDR3 ends, so the germline J gene completes it. V and J are TRBV19 and TRBJ1-2; 8 nucleotides match TRBD1. The CDR3 length is 13 residues. V lost 3 bases to trimming and J lost 4 bases; unmatched junction nucleotides: 1. Germline V lookup: CDR1 LNHDA, CDR2 SQIVND (reference sequence). The CDR3 bases that were read are TGTGCCAGTAGTATTACAGGGGGCTATGGC. Protein sequence: CASSITGGYG. In full, the CDR3 reads CASSITGGYGYTF.

A note on this clone: The CDR3 end is not reached by the read, which stops 3 residues before it; the germline J gene fills it in. This chain joins TRBV19 and TRBJ2-3, with a weak D call TRBD1 (6 bases). The CDR3 totals 14 residues. CDR1 is LNHDA, CDR2 SQIVND, per germline (reference sequence). CDR3 amino acids: CASSILNREETQYF. The sequenced part of the CDR3 DNA is TGTGCCAGTAGTATATTAAACAGGGAAGAGACG.

In the case of this clone: The read stops 3 residues short of the end of the CDR3; the missing end is completed from the germline J gene. The V gene is TRBV19, the J gene TRBJ1-1; 10 bases are a match to TRBD1. The CDR3 totals 15 residues. CDR1 is LNHDA and CDR2 is SQIVND in the germline V gene (reference sequence). CDR3 region: CASRKTGTGDEKAFF. The covered CDR3 bases are TGTGCCAGTAGGAAAACCGGGACAGGGGATGAAAAA.

In this sample, this clone turned up many times. The read gets to within 3 residues of the CDR3 end, and the germline J gene fills in the rest. The V call is TRBV5-5, the J call TRBJ1-2, with 8 bases aligning to TRBD1. Germline values: CDR1 SGHKS, CDR2 YYEKEE (reference sequence). The CDR3 has 14 amino acids. J was trimmed by 5 bases and V by 4 bases; bases with no gene match: 7. The CDR3 DNA, read in part, is TGTGCCAGCAGCCCCTTGGACAGGGCGTATGGC. Amino acid sequence: CASSPLDRAYG. The whole CDR3 sequence reads CASSPLDRAYGYTF.

About this clone: The read halts 3 residues ahead of the CDR3 end, with the missing end drawn from the germline J gene. The chain has TRBV19 and TRBJ1-1; 7 bases are a match to TRBD1. CDR3 length equals 15 residues. V was clipped by 1 base and J by 5 bases; unmatched bases: 7. Germline V gene lookup returns CDR1 LNHDA and CDR2 SQIVND (reference sequence). CDR3 sequence: CASSIAAGGATEAFF. CDR3 DNA (partial): TGTGCCAGTAGTATAGCCGCAGGGGGTGCGACTGAA.

This clone appeared many times. The read terminates 3 residues ahead of where the CDR3 ends, so the germline J gene completes it. Other DNA sequences in the sample encode the same CDR3. The rearrangement uses TRBV10-3 and TRBJ1-1; D remains unclear. CDR1 ENHRY and CDR2 SYGVKD come from the germline V gene. CDR3 length: 14 amino acids. Trimming cost V 0 bases and J 2 bases, with 7 bases left between them. Partial CDR3 DNA: TGTGCCATCAGTGAGTCGCCAGGCAACACTGAA. Residues: CAISESPGNTE. The complete CDR3 protein is CAISESPGNTEAFF.

This clone was seen a few times. The read gets to within 3 residues of the CDR3 end, and the germline J gene fills in the rest. This chain uses TRBV7-9 with TRBJ1-1; D unclear. There are 11 residues in the CDR3. Germline CDR1 is SEHNR and CDR2 is FQNEAQ (reference sequence). The sequenced CDR3 bases are TGTGCCAGCAGTCAAATGAGGGAA. It translates to CASSQMRE. The whole CDR3 sequence is CASSQMREAFF. Supplemented by reference TRBV7-9 and TRBJ1-1, the full variable domain reads DTGVSQNPRHKITKRGQNVTFRCDPISEHNRLYWYRQTLGQGPEFLTYFQNEAQLEKSRLLSDRFSAERPKGSFSTLEIQRTEQGDSAMYLCASSQMREAFFGQGTRLTVV.

This clone was found many times. The read ends 3 residues shy of where the CDR3 ends; the end is completed using the germline J gene. V usage is TRBV5-6 and J usage is TRBJ2-5, with D possibly TRBD1 on 5 matching bases. The germline V and J ends were trimmed by 2 bases and 1 base, with 9 bases remaining between them. This CDR3 comprises 14 residues. Germline V gene data show CDR1 as SGHDT and CDR2 as YYEEEE. The sequenced CDR3 bases are TGTGCCAGCAGCTTACCAACAGGCCAAGAGACC. It codes for CASSLPTGQET. The complete CDR3 reads CASSLPTGQETQYF.

In this sample, this clone turned up a few times. A much larger clone lies one base from this, so it may be a read error. The sequence runs out 3 residues before the end of the CDR3; the remainder is reconstructed from the germline J gene. This sequence joins TRBV7-9 and TRBJ1-1; no firm D call. V lost 1 base to trimming and J lost 1 base, with 4 bases between them. The germline V gene encodes CDR1 SEHNR and CDR2 FQNEAQ (reference sequence). CDR3 length equals 13 residues. The covered CDR3 bases are TGTGCCAGCAGCTTAGAGGGGAACACTGAA. It translates to CASSLEGNTE. The entire CDR3 sequence reads CASSLEGNTEAFF.

The table lists this clone with many counts. The read stops 3 residues short of the end of the CDR3; the missing end is completed from the germline J gene. The chain couples TRBV5-1 to TRBJ1-3, with 7 nucleotides matching TRBD1. This CDR3 region has 14 residues. Germline CDR1 and CDR2: SGHRS and YFSETQ. J lost 6 bases, V lost 1 base, and 4 bases had no gene match. The CDR3 loop reads CASSLSTGENTIYF. Incomplete CDR3 DNA: TGCGCCAGCAGCTTGAGTACAGGGGAAAACACC.

This clone was seen repeatedly, ten times or more. The CDR3 extends 3 residues past the end of the read, so its final part is completed from the germline J gene. The rearrangement links TRBV20-1 to TRBJ2-1, with no clear D. CDR1 and CDR2 (germline): DFQATT, SNEGSKA (reference sequence). V was pared by 4 bases and J by 0 bases, with 13 bases between. This CDR3 comprises 15 residues. The CDR3 sequence is CSATQRPSSYNEQFF. CDR3 bases read: TGCAGTGCTACCCAAAGGCCGAGCTCCTACAATGAG.

This clone occurred many times. With the read ending 3 residues before the CDR3 end, the germline J gene is used to fill in that end. The chain joins TRBV7-2 to TRBJ2-1; TRBD1 aligns across 9 bases. Germline CDR1 SGHTA, CDR2 FQGNSA. This CDR3 spans 15 amino acids. V dropped 4 bases and J dropped 2; count of bases not matched to a gene: 3. Partial CDR3 DNA: TGTGCCAGCAGCTCCTACAGGGGGCCCTACAATGAG. Its translation: CASSSYRGPYNE. The entire CDR3 reads CASSSYRGPYNEQFF.

Ten or more counts support this clone. Read sequence stops 3 residues before the CDR3 end, and the germline J gene provides the missing end. The rearrangement uses TRBV5-1 and TRBJ1-4; the D gene is possibly TRBD1 (6 bases). The CDR3 is 17 amino acids. CDR1 and CDR2 (germline): SGHRS, YFSETQ. V lost 1 base to trimming and J lost 2 bases, with 15 bases between them. The part of the CDR3 DNA that was read is TGCGCCAGCAGCTTGACCTTGACAGGCCCTACTAATGAAAAA. This codes for CASSLTLTGPTNEK. The CDR3 in full is CASSLTLTGPTNEKLFF.

This clone was seen repeatedly, ten times or more. The read terminates 3 residues ahead of where the CDR3 ends, so the germline J gene completes it. The same CDR3 also results from other DNA sequences found in this sample. The gene calls are TRBV5-1 and TRBJ1-2, with D possibly TRBD1 on 6 matching bases. This CDR3 is 15 amino acids long. In germline, CDR1 is SGHRS, CDR2 YFSETQ. The DNA read from the CDR3 is TGCGCCAGCAGCTTGTCCGGGCCGGCGACAGGAGGC. This sequence encodes CASSLSGPATGG. From start to end, the CDR3 is CASSLSGPATGGYTF.

This clone occurred many times. The CDR3 sequence: CAIGLASYNEQFF. Partial CDR3 DNA: TGTGCCATTGGACTAGCGTCCTACAATGAG. This chain joins TRBV10-3 and TRBJ2-1, with 9 bases fitting TRBD2. The read comes to an end 3 residues before the CDR3 does, leaving the germline J gene to fill in the end. With V trimmed by 9 bases and J by 1 base, 1 base remained unmatched. This CDR3 spans 13 amino acids. Germline V gene lookup returns CDR1 ENHRY and CDR2 SYGVKD.

This clone was observed at least ten times. The read ends 3 residues early relative to the CDR3; the germline J gene fills the gap. V is TRBV30 and J is TRBJ1-2, with 7 bases that match TRBD1. The germline V gene has CDR1 GTSNPN and CDR2 SVGIG (reference sequence). The CDR3 has 12 residues. This CDR3 is CAWEEDRRRYTF. Partial CDR3 DNA: TGTGCCTGGGAAGAGGACAGGAGGCGC.

Concerning this clone: The observed sequence ends 3 residues before the CDR3 terminus, with the missing tail filled in from the germline J gene. This chain uses TRBV7-2 with TRBJ2-2, with 7 bases that match TRBD1. The germline V gene has CDR1 SGHTA and CDR2 FQGNSA. The CDR3 extends over 15 amino acids. Here the CDR3 reads CASSSGTARQTALFF. CDR3 DNA, as far as it was read: TGTGCCAGCAGCTCCGGGACAGCCAGACAGACAGCG. Looking up the rest from reference TRBV7-2 and TRBJ2-2 gives the full variable domain: GAGVSQSPSNKVTEKGKDVELRCDPISGHTALYWYRQSLGQGLEFLIYFQGNSAPDKSGLPSDRFSAERTGGSVSTLTIQRTQQEDSAVYLCASSSGTARQTALFFGEGSRLTVL.

This clone was recorded a few times. Coverage ceases 3 residues before the CDR3 finishes, and the germline J gene fills in the end. The chain employs TRBV11-3 and TRBJ1-2; D remains ambiguous. V shed 10 bases and J shed 3 bases, with 15 bases lying between them. Germline V gives CDR1 SGHNT, CDR2 YENEEA. The CDR3 covers 13 residues. The CDR3 loop is CAISSGFDYGYTF. CDR3 DNA (partial): TGTGCCATCTCGAGCGGATTTGACTATGGC.

This clone appeared many times. The CDR3 is CASSEIRYSNQPQHF. The DNA read from the CDR3 is TGTGCCAGCAGTGAAATCAGATATAGCAATCAGCCC. This chain joins TRBV6-1 and TRBJ1-5; D gene unclear. The read falls 3 residues short of the CDR3 end, and the missing part is taken from the germline J gene. Germline CDR1 and CDR2: MNHNS and SASEGT. The CDR3 covers 15 residues. V gave up 2 bases and J gave up 0 bases, with 8 bases separating them.

This clone occurred many times. With the read ending 3 residues before the CDR3 end, the germline J gene is used to fill in that end. This rearrangement joins TRBV7-2 to TRBJ1-1, with D unresolved. The CDR3 consists of 13 residues. Germline V CDR1 and CDR2: SGHTA, FQGNSA. Trimming took 3 bases from V and 4 from J, leaving 9 bases between them. The CDR3 spells CASSFVVGTEAFF. CDR3 DNA (partial): TGTGCCAGCAGCTTCGTGGTCGGCACTGAA.

This clone was observed at least ten times. The read ends 3 residues before the CDR3 terminus; that terminus is restored from the germline J gene. The chain employs TRBV19 and TRBJ1-1; D is possibly TRBD1 (6 bases). Trimming took 5 bases from V and 4 from J, leaving 17 bases between them. This CDR3 comprises 15 residues. CDR1 and CDR2 (germline): LNHDA, SQIVND (reference sequence). CDR3 sequence reads: CASSSTRGLGTEAFF. The DNA read from the CDR3 is TGTGCCAGTAGTTCCACCAGGGGTTTGGGCACTGAA. The full variable domain, completed using reference TRBV19 and TRBJ1-1, is DGGITQSPKYLFRKEGQNVTLSCEQNLNHDAMYWYRQDPGQGLRLIYYSQIVNDFQKGDIAEGYSVSREKKESFPLTVTSAQKNPTAFYLCASSSTRGLGTEAFFGQGTRLTVV.

In its sample, this clone was seen many times. The observed sequence ends 3 residues before the CDR3 terminus, with the missing tail filled in from the germline J gene. The rearrangement joins TRBV7-9 to TRBJ2-7; 7 positions match TRBD2. Germline lookup yields CDR1 SEHNR and CDR2 FQNEAQ (reference sequence). The CDR3 sequence is 15 residues long. V gave up 4 bases and J gave up 2 bases; unmatched junction bases: 8. CDR3: CASSSLGLWPYEQYF. The covered CDR3 bases are TGTGCCAGCAGCTCCCTGGGACTATGGCCCTACGAG. The whole variable domain, filled in from reference TRBV7-9 and TRBJ2-7, reads DTGVSQNPRHKITKRGQNVTFRCDPISEHNRLYWYRQTLGQGPEFLTYFQNEAQLEKSRLLSDRFSAERPKGSFSTLEIQRTEQGDSAMYLCASSSLGLWPYEQYFGPGTRLTVT.

This clone has at least ten counts. The read stops 3 residues short of the end of the CDR3; the missing end is completed from the germline J gene. V is TRBV30 and J is TRBJ1-1; 10 nucleotides agree with TRBD1. The CDR3 extends over 13 amino acids. With 4 bases clipped from V and 7 bases from J, the junction kept 6 bases outside the gene matches. Looked up from germline, CDR1 is GTSNPN and CDR2 is SVGIG (reference sequence). The covered CDR3 bases are TGTGCCTGGACCCGACAGGGGGCGGGTGAA. Protein: CAWTRQGAGE. The entire CDR3 reads CAWTRQGAGEAFF.

At least ten counts were recorded for this clone. The DNA read from the CDR3 is TGTGCCAGCAGCCGACAGGGGGCAGGGAACACTGAA. It is translated as CASSRQGAGNTE. The full CDR3 reads CASSRQGAGNTEAFF. J is TRBJ1-1 and V is TRBV5-5; 10 bases match TRBD1. The read comes to an end 3 residues before the CDR3 does, leaving the germline J gene to fill in the end. Germline V gene sequence: CDR1 SGHKS, CDR2 YYEKEE (reference sequence). CDR3 size: 15 residues. Trimming at V came to 4 bases and at J to 1 base, leaving 4 bases not matched to a gene.

This clone was found a few times. The read ends 3 residues before the CDR3 terminus; that terminus is restored from the germline J gene. V usage is TRBV7-2 and J usage is TRBJ2-3, with a tentative D call TRBD1 (6 bases). Per germline, CDR1 SGHTA and CDR2 FQGNSA. The CDR3 has 14 residues. CDR3 sequence: CASSRNPGQETQYF. The covered CDR3 bases are TGTGCCAGCAGCCGCAACCCGGGACAAGAGACG.

This clone has at least ten counts. Sequence at one end of the junction differs from germline and may be a read error. Read coverage stops 3 residues before the CDR3 terminus; the germline J gene supplies the remainder. The rearrangement uses TRBV5-1 and TRBJ2-3; maybe TRBD2 (6 bases). Germline V gene sequence: CDR1 SGHRS, CDR2 YFSETQ. The CDR3 has 16 amino acids. CDR3 DNA, as far as it was read: TGCGCCAGCAGCTTGGCGCGGGGAACCCTCCCAGAGACG. Amino acid sequence: CASSLARGTLPET. The entire CDR3 sequence reads CASSLARGTLPETQYF.

This clone came up a few times. The read gets to within 3 residues of the CDR3 end, and the germline J gene fills in the rest. The chain is built from TRBV30 and TRBJ1-2; weak D call: TRBD1 (6 bases). The CDR3 runs to 15 residues. CDR1 and CDR2 from the germline V gene are GTSNPN and SVGIG (reference sequence). The CDR3 spells CAWSWGHSSTDTYTF. The sequenced part of the CDR3 DNA is TGTGCCTGGAGTTGGGGACATTCAAGCACAGATACC.

On this clone itself: The read finishes 3 residues shy of the CDR3 end, and the germline J gene is used to complete it. V and J are TRBV20-1 and TRBJ2-3, with 10 nucleotides matching TRBD2. CDR1 is DFQATT and CDR2 is SNEGSKA in the germline V gene (reference sequence). The CDR3 has 15 amino acids. Partial CDR3 DNA: TGCAGTGCTTCCACCAGCGGGAGGGAGGCGGAGACG. Translation: CSASTSGREAET. In full, the CDR3 is CSASTSGREAETQYF.

In this sample, this clone turned up many times. The CDR3 extends 3 residues past the end of the read, so its final part is completed from the germline J gene. This rearrangement joins TRBV6-1 to TRBJ1-5; possible D gene TRBD1, 5 bases. Trimming cost V 4 bases and J 4 bases, with 8 bases left between them. CDR1 and CDR2 from the germline V gene are MNHNS and SASEGT. The CDR3 is 13 residues long. CDR3 in amino acids: CASSVEGNQPQHF. Incomplete CDR3 DNA: TGTGCCAGCAGTGTCGAGGGGAATCAGCCC.

In this sample, this clone turned up many times. The read ends 3 residues shy of where the CDR3 ends; the end is completed using the germline J gene. V is TRBV2 and J is TRBJ1-5; no reliable D call. CDR1 and CDR2 from the germline V gene are SNHLY and FYNNEI. The CDR3 is 14 residues long. V was clipped by 5 bases and J by 0 bases, with 8 bases between them. CDR3 DNA (partial): TGTGCCAGCAGTATCGAGGTTAGCAATCAGCCC. Amino acid sequence: CASSIEVSNQP. The entire CDR3 is CASSIEVSNQPQHF.

This clone has ten or more counts. The CDR3 end is not reached by the read, which stops 3 residues before it; the germline J gene fills it in. V is TRBV2 and J is TRBJ1-4, with D perhaps TRBD1 (6 bases). The CDR3 covers 15 residues. Germline loops: CDR1 SNHLY, CDR2 FYNNEI. Between the trimmed V and J ends, which lost 3 bases and 0 bases, there was a span of 8 bases. This chain's CDR3 is CASSDRQATNEKLFF. CDR3 DNA (partial): TGTGCCAGCAGTGACCGACAGGCAACTAATGAAAAA.